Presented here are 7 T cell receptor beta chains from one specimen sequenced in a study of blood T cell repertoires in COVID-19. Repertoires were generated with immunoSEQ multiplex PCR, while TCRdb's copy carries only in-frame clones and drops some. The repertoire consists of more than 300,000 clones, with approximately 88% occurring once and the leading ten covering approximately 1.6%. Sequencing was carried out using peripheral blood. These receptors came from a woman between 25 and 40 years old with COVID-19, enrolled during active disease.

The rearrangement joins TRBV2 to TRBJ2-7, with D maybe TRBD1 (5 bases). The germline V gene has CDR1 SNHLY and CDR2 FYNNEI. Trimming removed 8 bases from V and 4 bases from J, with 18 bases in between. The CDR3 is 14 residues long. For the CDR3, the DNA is TGTGCCAGCTCATCCAGGGTTCCTCCATACGAGCAGTACTTC. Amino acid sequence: CASSSRVPPYEQYF.

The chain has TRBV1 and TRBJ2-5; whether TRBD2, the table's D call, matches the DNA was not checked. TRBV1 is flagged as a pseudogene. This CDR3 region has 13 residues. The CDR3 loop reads CTSSQVVSETQYF. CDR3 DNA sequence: TGCACCAGCAGCCAAGTTGTGTCGGAGACCCAGTACTTC.

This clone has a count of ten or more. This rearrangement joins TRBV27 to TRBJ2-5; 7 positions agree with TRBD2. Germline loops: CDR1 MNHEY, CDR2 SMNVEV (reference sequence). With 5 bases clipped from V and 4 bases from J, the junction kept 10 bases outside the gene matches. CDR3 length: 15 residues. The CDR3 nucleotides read TGTGCCAGCAGTCCCCAGTGGGGGGGTACAGAGACCCAGTACTTC. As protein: CASSPQWGGTETQYF.

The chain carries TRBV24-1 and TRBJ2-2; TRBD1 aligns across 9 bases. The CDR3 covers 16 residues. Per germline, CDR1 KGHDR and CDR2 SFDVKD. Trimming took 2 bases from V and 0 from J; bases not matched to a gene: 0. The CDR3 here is CATSDWDRANTGELFF. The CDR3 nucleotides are TGTGCCACCAGTGATTGGGACAGGGCGAACACCGGGGAGCTGTTTTTT.

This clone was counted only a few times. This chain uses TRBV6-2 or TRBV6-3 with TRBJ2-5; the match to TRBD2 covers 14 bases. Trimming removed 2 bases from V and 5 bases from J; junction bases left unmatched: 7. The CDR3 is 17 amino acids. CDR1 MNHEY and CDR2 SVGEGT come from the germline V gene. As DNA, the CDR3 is TGTGCCAGCAGTTACCCGGGGACTAGCGGGGGAGGGGAGACCCAGTACTTC. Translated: CASSYPGTSGGGETQYF.

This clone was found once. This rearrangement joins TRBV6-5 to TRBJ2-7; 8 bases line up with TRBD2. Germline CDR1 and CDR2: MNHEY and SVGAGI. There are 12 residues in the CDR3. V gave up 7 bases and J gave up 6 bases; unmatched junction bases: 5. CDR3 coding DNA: TGTGCCAGCATCGACGGGGGGGGCGAGCAGTACGTC. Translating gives CASIDGGGEQYV.

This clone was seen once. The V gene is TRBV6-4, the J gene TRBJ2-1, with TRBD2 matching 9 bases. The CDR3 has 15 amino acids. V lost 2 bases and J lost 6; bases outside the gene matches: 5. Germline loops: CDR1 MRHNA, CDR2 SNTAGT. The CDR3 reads CASSDGRGGLNEQFF. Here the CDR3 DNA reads TGTGCCAGCAGTGACGGGCGGGGGGGACTCAATGAGCAGTTCTTC.